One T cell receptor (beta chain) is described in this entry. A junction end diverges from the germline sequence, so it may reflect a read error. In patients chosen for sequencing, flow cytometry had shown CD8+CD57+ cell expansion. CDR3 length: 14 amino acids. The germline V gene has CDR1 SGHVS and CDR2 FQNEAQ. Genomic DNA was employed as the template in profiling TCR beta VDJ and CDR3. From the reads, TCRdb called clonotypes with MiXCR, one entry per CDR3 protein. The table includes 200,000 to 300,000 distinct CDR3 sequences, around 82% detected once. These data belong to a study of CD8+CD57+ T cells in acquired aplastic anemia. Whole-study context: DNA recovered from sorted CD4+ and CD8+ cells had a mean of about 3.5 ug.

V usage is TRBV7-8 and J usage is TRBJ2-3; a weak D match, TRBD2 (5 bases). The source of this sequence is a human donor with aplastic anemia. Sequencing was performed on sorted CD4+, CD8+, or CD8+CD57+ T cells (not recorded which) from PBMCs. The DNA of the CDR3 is TGTGCCAGCAGCTTAGCCGGAGGTCGCGTTACGCAAGCTTTT. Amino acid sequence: CASSLAGGRVTQAF.